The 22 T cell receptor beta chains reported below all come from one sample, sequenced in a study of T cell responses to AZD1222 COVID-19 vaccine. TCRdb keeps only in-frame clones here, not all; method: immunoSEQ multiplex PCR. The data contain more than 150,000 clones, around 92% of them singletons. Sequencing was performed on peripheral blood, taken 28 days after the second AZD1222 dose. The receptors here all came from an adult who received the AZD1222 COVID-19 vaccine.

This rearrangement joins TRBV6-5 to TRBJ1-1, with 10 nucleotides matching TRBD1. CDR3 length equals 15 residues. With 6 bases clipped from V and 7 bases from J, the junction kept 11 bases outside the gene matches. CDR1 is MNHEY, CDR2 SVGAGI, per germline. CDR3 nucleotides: TGTGCCAGCAGACGGGACAGGGGAAGTCACAGTGAAGCTTTCTTT. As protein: CASRRDRGSHSEAFF.

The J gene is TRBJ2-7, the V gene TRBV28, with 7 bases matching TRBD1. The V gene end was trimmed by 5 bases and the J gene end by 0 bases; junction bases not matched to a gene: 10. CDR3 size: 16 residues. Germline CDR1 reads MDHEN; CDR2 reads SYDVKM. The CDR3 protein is CASSRPGTANSYEQYF. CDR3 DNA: TGTGCCAGCAGTCGGCCAGGGACAGCGAACTCCTACGAGCAGTACTTC.

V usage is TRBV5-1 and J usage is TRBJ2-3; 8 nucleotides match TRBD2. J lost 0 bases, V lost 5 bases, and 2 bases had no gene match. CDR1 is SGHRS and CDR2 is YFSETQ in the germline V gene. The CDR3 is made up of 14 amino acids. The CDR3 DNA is TGCGCCAGCAGTAGCGGGGTAAGCACAGATACGCAGTATTTT. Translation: CASSSGVSTDTQYF.

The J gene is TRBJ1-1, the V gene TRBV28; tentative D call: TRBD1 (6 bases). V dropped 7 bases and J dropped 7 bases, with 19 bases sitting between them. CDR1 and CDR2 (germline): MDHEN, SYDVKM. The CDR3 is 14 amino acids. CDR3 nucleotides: TGTGCCAGCAAAGGACAGACATCGCAAATTGAAGCTTTCTTT. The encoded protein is CASKGQTSQIEAFF.

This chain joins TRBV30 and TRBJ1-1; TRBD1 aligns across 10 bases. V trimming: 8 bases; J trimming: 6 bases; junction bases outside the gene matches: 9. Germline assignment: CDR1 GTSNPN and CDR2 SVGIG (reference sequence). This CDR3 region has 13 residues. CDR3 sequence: CAGWGTGVPEAFF. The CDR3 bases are TGTGCCGGATGGGGGACAGGGGTCCCTGAAGCTTTCTTT.

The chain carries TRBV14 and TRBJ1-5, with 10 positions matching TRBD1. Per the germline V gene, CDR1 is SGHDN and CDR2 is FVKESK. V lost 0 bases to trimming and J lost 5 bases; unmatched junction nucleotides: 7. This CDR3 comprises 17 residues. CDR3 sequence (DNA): TGTGCCAGCAGCCAAGATTTGGACAGGGGGGAGGATCAGCCCCAGCATTTT. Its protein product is CASSQDLDRGEDQPQHF.

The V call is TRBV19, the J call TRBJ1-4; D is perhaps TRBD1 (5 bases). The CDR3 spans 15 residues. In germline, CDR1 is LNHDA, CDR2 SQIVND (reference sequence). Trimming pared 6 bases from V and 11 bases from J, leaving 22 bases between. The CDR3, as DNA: TGTGCCAGTAGAGAGGGGTACCACCTAATGAGTAAACTGTTTTTT. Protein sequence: CASREGYHLMSKLFF.

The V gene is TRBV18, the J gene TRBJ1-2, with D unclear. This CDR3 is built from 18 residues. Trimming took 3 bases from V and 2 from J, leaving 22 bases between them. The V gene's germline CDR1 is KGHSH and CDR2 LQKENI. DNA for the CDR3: TGTGCCAGCTCACCCGGGTCCCATCCCACACTCCTAAACTATGGCTACACCTTC. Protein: CASSPGSHPTLLNYGYTF.

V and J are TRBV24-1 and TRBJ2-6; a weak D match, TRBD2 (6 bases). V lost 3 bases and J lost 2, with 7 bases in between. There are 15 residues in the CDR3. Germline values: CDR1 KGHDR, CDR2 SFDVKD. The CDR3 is CATSDRGAGANVLTF. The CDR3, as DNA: TGTGCCACCAGTGATCGCGGGGCTGGGGCCAACGTCCTGACTTTC.

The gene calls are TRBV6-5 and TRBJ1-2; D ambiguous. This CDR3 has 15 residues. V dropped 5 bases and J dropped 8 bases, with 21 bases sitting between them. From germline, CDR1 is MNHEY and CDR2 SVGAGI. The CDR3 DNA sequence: TGTGCCAGCAGTACTAAGGTCGGCCAGGTGGTAGGCTACACCTTC. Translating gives CASSTKVGQVVGYTF.

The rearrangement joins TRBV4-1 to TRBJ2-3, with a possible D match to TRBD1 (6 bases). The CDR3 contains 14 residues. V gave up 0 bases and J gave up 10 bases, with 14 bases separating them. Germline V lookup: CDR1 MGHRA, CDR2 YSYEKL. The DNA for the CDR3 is TGCGCCAGCAGCCAAGATATGGGGGCAGCATCGCAGTATTTT. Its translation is CASSQDMGAASQYF.

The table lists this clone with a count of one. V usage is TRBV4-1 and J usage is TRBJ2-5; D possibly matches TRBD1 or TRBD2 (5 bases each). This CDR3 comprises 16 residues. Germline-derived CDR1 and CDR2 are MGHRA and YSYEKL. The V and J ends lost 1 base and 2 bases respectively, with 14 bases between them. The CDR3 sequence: CASSQGSGSAQETQYF. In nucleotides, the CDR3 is TGCGCCAGCAGCCAAGGATCAGGGAGTGCACAAGAGACCCAGTACTTC.

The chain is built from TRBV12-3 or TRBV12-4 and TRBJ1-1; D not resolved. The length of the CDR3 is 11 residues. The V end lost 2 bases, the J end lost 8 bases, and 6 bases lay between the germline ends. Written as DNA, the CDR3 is TGTGCCAGCAGTTTAAGGTACGAAGCTTTCTTT. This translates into CASSLRYEAFF.

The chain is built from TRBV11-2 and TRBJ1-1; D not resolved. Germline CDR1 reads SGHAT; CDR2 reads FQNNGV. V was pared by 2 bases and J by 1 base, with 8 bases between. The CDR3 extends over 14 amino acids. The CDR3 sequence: CASSLFSGNTEAFF. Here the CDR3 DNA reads TGTGCCAGCAGCTTATTTTCAGGGAACACTGAAGCTTTCTTT.

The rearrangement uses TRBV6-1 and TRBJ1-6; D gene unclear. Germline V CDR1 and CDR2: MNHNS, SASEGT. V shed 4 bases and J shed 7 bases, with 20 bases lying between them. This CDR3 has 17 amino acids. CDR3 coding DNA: TGTGCCAGCAGTGGTATACGAACGGGAGTGGGAAATTCACCCCTCCACTTT. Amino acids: CASSGIRTGVGNSPLHF.

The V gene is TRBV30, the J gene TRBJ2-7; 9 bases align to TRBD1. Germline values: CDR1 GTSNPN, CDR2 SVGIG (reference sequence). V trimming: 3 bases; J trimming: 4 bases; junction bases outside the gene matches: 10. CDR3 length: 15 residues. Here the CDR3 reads CAWSDKRDRAYEQYF. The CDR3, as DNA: TGTGCCTGGAGCGATAAACGGGACAGGGCGTACGAGCAGTACTTC.

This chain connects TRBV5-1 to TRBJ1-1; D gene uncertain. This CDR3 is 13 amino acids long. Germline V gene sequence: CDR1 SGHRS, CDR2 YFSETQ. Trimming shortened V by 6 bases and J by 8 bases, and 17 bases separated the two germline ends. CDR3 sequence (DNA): TGCGCCAGCACCCCCTTCCCCGGCGGGGAAGCTTTCTTT. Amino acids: CASTPFPGGEAFF. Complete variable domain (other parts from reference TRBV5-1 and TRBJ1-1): KAGVTQTPRYLIKTRGQQVTLSCSPISGHRSVSWYQQTPGQGLQFLFEYFSETQRNKGNFPGRFSGRQFSNSRSEMNVSTLELGDSALYLCASTPFPGGEAFFGQGTRLTVV.

This CDR3 is CASSETGTDYGYTF. CDR3 DNA sequence: TGTGCCAGCAGCGAAACCGGGACAGATTATGGCTACACCTTC. The V call is TRBV5-4, the J call TRBJ1-2, with 7 bases fitting TRBD1. Germline V gene data show CDR1 as SGHNT and CDR2 as YYREEE (reference sequence). CDR3 length: 14 residues. J gave up 5 bases and V 4 bases, and 8 bases lay outside the gene matches.

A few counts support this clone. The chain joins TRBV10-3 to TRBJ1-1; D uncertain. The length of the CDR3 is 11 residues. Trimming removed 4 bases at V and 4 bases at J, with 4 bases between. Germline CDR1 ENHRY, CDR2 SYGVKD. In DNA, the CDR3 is TGTGCCATCAGTGGGCTCACTGAAGCTTTCTTT. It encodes CAISGLTEAFF.

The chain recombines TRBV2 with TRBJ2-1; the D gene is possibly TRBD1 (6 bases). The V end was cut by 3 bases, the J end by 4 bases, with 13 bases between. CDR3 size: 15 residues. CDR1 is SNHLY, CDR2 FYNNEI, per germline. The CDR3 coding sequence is TGTGCCAGCAGTGAGGTAACAGGGCGATACAATGAGCAGTTCTTC. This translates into CASSEVTGRYNEQFF.

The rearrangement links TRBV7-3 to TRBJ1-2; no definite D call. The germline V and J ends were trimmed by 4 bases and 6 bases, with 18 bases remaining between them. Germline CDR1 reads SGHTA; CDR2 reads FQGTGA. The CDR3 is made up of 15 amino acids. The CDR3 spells CASSSSVAETDGYTF. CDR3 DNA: TGTGCCAGCAGCTCCAGCGTAGCAGAGACTGATGGCTACACCTTC.

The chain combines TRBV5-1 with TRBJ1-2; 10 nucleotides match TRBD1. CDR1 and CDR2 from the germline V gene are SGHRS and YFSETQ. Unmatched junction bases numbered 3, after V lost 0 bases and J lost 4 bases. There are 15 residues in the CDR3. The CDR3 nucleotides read TGCGCCAGCAGCTTGGCGACAGGGGGCTCCTATGGCTACACCTTC. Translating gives CASSLATGGSYGYTF.